This T cell receptor (beta chain) was recovered during a study of blood T cell repertoires in COVID-19 (dated by TCRdb to the early 2020s). About the full investigation: Samples covering the acute and convalescent phases of COVID-19 were provided by collaborators in the United States, Italy and Spain. The samples were drawn from the first 160 participants of the ongoing ImmuneRACE study and from 1,254 subjects provided by 6 global collaborators. Where available, HLA class I and class II types were obtained from metadata supplied by the sample provider rather than from assay-based typing. The prospective study material was composed of cDNA or gDNA derived from T cells, B-cell-depleted T cells, or PBMCs. A freely available public database, intended as a resource for researchers studying the immune response to SARS-CoV-2, is where the repertoires were released. Subjects who had been exposed to COVID-19, were actively infected with it, or had recovered from it provided the deeply sampled blood TCRbeta repertoires that made up the dataset. A de-identified subject ID, COVID-19 status, age in years and sex were almost always included in the sample metadata. Beyond this particular receptor, the publication reports: Clinical and demographic metadata were provided uncurated, with the amount varying by source and participant.

On this clone itself: The specificity of this receptor is unknown. It has no much larger one-base neighbor in the sample; base qualities were not kept.

V ends up 1 base short and J 4 bases short, with an unmatched junction base count of 9. The CDR3 contains 19 residues, cysteine and phenylalanine counted. Of all the DNA, just the CDR3 is kept, 57 bases in frame from base 1. CDR1 and CDR2 were assigned from the germline V gene as SGHRS and YFSETQ. TCRbeta CDR3 regions were amplified from genomic DNA by means of the immunoSEQ Assay, a bias-controlled multiplex PCR. The authors processed their data as follows. Within the assay, amplification of reference gene primers was used to estimate how many nucleated cells each sample contained. To quantify the absolute abundance of each unique TCRbeta CDR3 rearrangement, sequence reads were collapsed and filtered. For each sample, productive Simpson clonality was calculated by taking the square root of Simpson's diversity index across productive rearrangements. Sourced from immuneACCESS, this table was stored by TCRdb with only in-frame sequences that have V and J called. A share of the clones is absent; for the studies checked, an unresolved V gene accounts for under half, and the remainder has no known explanation. Clone size and V and J calls were adopted from that table, with D and trimming inferred from the DNA. Counted in this sample were fewer than 350,000 clones; 90% of them appeared once. The biggest ten clones account for approximately 6.8% of the sample.

At one collaborating source in Seattle, patients were enrolled during active infection and were followed longitudinally through the course of disease. The collaborating institutions used their own protocols to collect whole blood in K2EDTA tubes. For TCRbeta analysis, collaborators shipped samples in one of three forms: frozen whole blood, isolated PBMCs, or DNA extracted from either of those sample types. This sequence uses TRBV5-1 and TRBJ2-2; TRBD2 fits 14 bases in the junction. This TCR was recovered from a woman aged 30 to 39 with COVID-19, enrolled during active disease. Material: peripheral blood. CDR3 region: CASSLTGLAGAAGTGELFF. At the DNA level, the sequence is TGCGCCAGCAGCTTGACGGGACTAGCGGGAGCCGCGGGCACCGGGGAGCTGTTTTTT.